The 32 T cell receptor beta chains below come from one sample, sequenced in a study of T cell responses to AZD1222 COVID-19 vaccine. TCRdb's copy holds only in-frame clones and misses some; the assay was immunoSEQ multiplex PCR. The sample yields 100,000 to 130,000 clones, around nine tenths seen once. The source material was peripheral blood, sampled 28 days after the second AZD1222 dose. The receptors derive from an adult who received the AZD1222 COVID-19 vaccine.

The chain has TRBV6-6 and TRBJ1-5; no clear D gene. The ends were cut back, 4 bases at V and 3 bases at J, with 7 bases in the middle. This CDR3 has 13 residues. CDR1 is MNHNY and CDR2 is SVGAGI in the germline V gene (reference sequence). This CDR3 is CASSLHDNQPQHF. The CDR3 DNA reads as TGTGCCAGCAGTTTACACGACAATCAGCCCCAGCATTTT.

This chain joins TRBV19 and TRBJ1-1; 8 bases are shared with TRBD1. From germline, CDR1 is LNHDA and CDR2 SQIVND (reference sequence). The CDR3 has 14 amino acids. V shed 3 bases, J shed 5 bases, and the junction held 5 bases outside the gene matches. DNA for the CDR3: TGTGCCAGTAGTATCCAGGGGGCAAGGACTGAAGCTTTCTTT. This codes for CASSIQGARTEAFF.

This sequence joins TRBV5-1 and TRBJ1-3; TRBD1 aligns across 7 bases. Trimming took 4 bases from V and 4 from J; bases not matched to a gene: 11. This CDR3 has 16 amino acids. CDR1 SGHRS and CDR2 YFSETQ come from the germline V gene. The CDR3 region has the DNA TGCGCCAGCAGCGATAGTATTGGGACAGCCGGAAACACCATATATTTT. The encoded protein is CASSDSIGTAGNTIYF. Combining the CDR3 with reference TRBV5-1 and TRBJ1-3 gives the whole variable domain KAGVTQTPRYLIKTRGQQVTLSCSPISGHRSVSWYQQTPGQGLQFLFEYFSETQRNKGNFPGRFSGRQFSNSRSEMNVSTLELGDSALYLCASSDSIGTAGNTIYFGEGSWLTVV.

This sequence joins TRBV19 and TRBJ2-5; D may be TRBD2 (5 bases). Between the trimmed V and J ends, which lost 2 bases and 5 bases, there was a span of 9 bases. The CDR3 spans 13 residues. Germline V gives CDR1 LNHDA, CDR2 SQIVND (reference sequence). CDR3 nucleotides: TGTGCCAGTAGTATAACGGGGTGGGAGACCCAGTACTTC. This translates into CASSITGWETQYF.

This clone was recorded only once. The chain is built from TRBV6-6 and TRBJ1-1; D gene uncertain. The V end was cut by 0 bases, the J end by 3 bases, with 8 bases between. Germline V lookup: CDR1 MNHNY, CDR2 SVGAGI (reference sequence). The CDR3 is made up of 14 amino acids. The DNA for the CDR3 is TGTGCCAGCAGTTACTCGAGCGGAGACACTGAAGCTTTCTTT. Its translation is CASSYSSGDTEAFF.

The rearrangement joins TRBV5-1 to TRBJ1-2; TRBD1 is a possible D gene (5 bases). Trimming stripped 2 bases from V and 10 bases from J, with 18 bases between. The CDR3 totals 14 residues. Per germline, CDR1 SGHRS and CDR2 YFSETQ. CDR3 in amino acids: CASSLGSAGRDYTF. The CDR3 region has the DNA TGCGCCAGCAGCTTAGGTTCGGCAGGGCGGGACTACACCTTC.

J is TRBJ2-7 and V is TRBV30, with D possibly TRBD1 on 5 matching bases. This CDR3 is 13 amino acids long. Trimming took 5 bases from V and 2 from J, leaving 13 bases between them. CDR1 and CDR2 (germline): GTSNPN, SVGIG (reference sequence). The CDR3: CAWSQGLTYEQYF. CDR3 sequence (DNA): TGTGCCTGGTCTCAGGGATTGACCTACGAGCAGTACTTC.

This rearrangement joins TRBV7-6 to TRBJ1-1; the D gene is possibly TRBD1 (5 bases). This CDR3 is built from 13 residues. Germline V gives CDR1 SGHVS, CDR2 FNYEAQ. V was shortened by 4 bases and J by 0 bases, with 6 bases between the two germline ends. The CDR3, as DNA: TGTGCCAGCAGCTCCAGGGTGAACACTGAAGCTTTCTTT. It encodes CASSSRVNTEAFF.

The J gene is TRBJ2-3, the V gene TRBV9; D ambiguous. The CDR3 spans 12 residues. V gave up 4 bases and J gave up 2 bases, with 5 bases separating them. Germline V gene lookup returns CDR1 SGDLS and CDR2 YYNGEE. CDR3 amino acids: CASSSNTDTQYF. In nucleotides, the CDR3 is TGTGCCAGCAGCTCCAACACAGATACGCAGTATTTT.

V is TRBV7-2 and J is TRBJ1-5; tentative D call: TRBD1 (5 bases). This CDR3 region has 14 residues. Germline values: CDR1 SGHTA, CDR2 FQGNSA. Trimming pared 4 bases from V and 3 bases from J, leaving 10 bases between. The CDR3 sequence: CASSSEGNNQPQHF. Here the CDR3 DNA reads TGTGCCAGCAGCTCGGAGGGGAACAATCAGCCCCAGCATTTT.

This clone appeared a single time. J is TRBJ2-7 and V is TRBV19; maybe TRBD1 (6 bases). The CDR3 is made up of 14 amino acids. Between the trimmed V and J ends, which lost 7 bases and 2 bases, there was a span of 15 bases. Germline V gene data show CDR1 as LNHDA and CDR2 as SQIVND (reference sequence). This CDR3 reads CASKGVAYAYEQYF. The CDR3 DNA reads TGTGCCAGTAAGGGGGTCGCCTACGCCTACGAGCAGTACTTC.

The V call is TRBV5-6, the J call TRBJ1-2, with D possibly being TRBD1 (5 bases). Germline CDR1 and CDR2: SGHDT and YYEEEE. Trimming removed 5 bases from V and 8 bases from J, with 10 bases in between. The CDR3 has 11 amino acids. The CDR3: CASRLEGGYTF. The CDR3 DNA reads as TGTGCCAGCAGATTAGAGGGGGGCTACACCTTC.

This rearrangement joins TRBV19 to TRBJ1-2; 8 bases line up with TRBD1. The CDR3 has 14 residues. Trimming at V came to 3 bases and at J to 5 bases, leaving 5 bases not matched to a gene. Germline assignment: CDR1 LNHDA and CDR2 SQIVND (reference sequence). As DNA, the CDR3 is TGTGCCAGTAGTATTGCCGGACAGGGATATGGCTACACCTTC. It codes for CASSIAGQGYGYTF.

The V call is TRBV7-8, the J call TRBJ2-2, with a weak D call TRBD1 (6 bases). The CDR3 totals 14 residues. The V gene's germline CDR1 is SGHVS and CDR2 FQNEAQ. Trimming pared 7 bases from V and 6 bases from J, leaving 15 bases between. CDR3 coding DNA: TGTGCCAGCAATCAACAGGGTCGGGCCGGGGAGCTGTTTTTT. As protein: CASNQQGRAGELFF.

This clone was found a few times. The chain recombines TRBV9 with TRBJ1-1, with D possibly being TRBD1 (6 bases). The CDR3 consists of 13 residues. Trimming cost V 4 bases and J 4 bases, with 11 bases left between them. From germline, CDR1 is SGDLS and CDR2 YYNGEE. CDR3 sequence: CASSLGAATEAFF. CDR3 DNA sequence: TGTGCCAGCAGCCTGGGGGCGGCCACTGAAGCTTTCTTT.

V is TRBV11-2 and J is TRBJ2-2; TRBD1 is a possible D gene (6 bases). Deletions cut 5 bases from V and 7 bases from J, with 14 bases between. There are 14 residues in the CDR3. Germline CDR1 SGHAT, CDR2 FQNNGV. The CDR3 is CASSTGQGRGELFF. CDR3 DNA sequence: TGTGCCAGCAGCACGGGACAAGGGCGCGGGGAGCTGTTTTTT.

The chain recombines TRBV19 with TRBJ2-1; the match to TRBD2 covers 12 bases. Germline values: CDR1 LNHDA, CDR2 SQIVND (reference sequence). V shed 5 bases and J 3 bases; nucleotides not matched to a gene: 11. The CDR3 loop spans 18 amino acids. This CDR3 is CASSLRLAGGHGYNEQFF. The CDR3 DNA follows: TGTGCCAGTAGTCTGCGGCTAGCGGGGGGGCACGGCTACAATGAGCAGTTCTTC.

This clone was seen more than once but under ten times. The J gene is TRBJ1-1, the V gene TRBV6-5; 9 positions agree with TRBD1. The J segment lost 6 bases and the V segment lost 2 bases, leaving 4 bases of the junction unmatched. Germline loops: CDR1 MNHEY, CDR2 SVGAGI. The CDR3 runs to 14 residues. The CDR3 here is CASSYRQGGSEAFF. The CDR3 DNA reads as TGTGCCAGCAGTTACCGACAGGGGGGTTCTGAAGCTTTCTTT.

The J gene is TRBJ2-3, the V gene TRBV10-3; TRBD1 might be the D (6 bases). The V gene lost 6 bases and the J gene lost 8 bases, with 24 bases spanning the gap. The germline V gene encodes CDR1 ENHRY and CDR2 SYGVKD. The CDR3 contains 16 residues. CDR3 sequence: CAISKSPGTEGGTQYF. CDR3 nucleotide sequence: TGTGCCATCAGCAAATCACCCGGGACCGAAGGGGGTACGCAGTATTTT.

The genes are TRBV18 and TRBJ2-3, with D unresolved. V dropped 2 bases and J dropped 5 bases, with 11 bases sitting between them. The CDR3 has 14 residues. Germline CDR1 KGHSH, CDR2 LQKENI. CDR3 protein: CASSPVGFVDTQYF. CDR3 coding DNA: TGTGCCAGCTCACCAGTGGGGTTCGTAGATACGCAGTATTTT.

This clone has just a few counts. The chain has TRBV7-2 and TRBJ1-5; possible D gene TRBD1, 5 bases. This CDR3 comprises 15 residues. Germline V gene lookup returns CDR1 SGHTA and CDR2 FQGNSA. Between the trimmed V and J ends, which lost 4 bases and 10 bases, there was a span of 20 bases. The CDR3 nucleotides read TGTGCCAGCAGCTCCGTGAGCGGGGGAGTAGGACCCCAGCATTTT. This gives the protein CASSSVSGGVGPQHF.

The chain carries TRBV6-5 and TRBJ1-2; D call uncertain. This CDR3 comprises 13 residues. The V and J ends lost 6 bases and 7 bases respectively, with 15 bases between them. CDR1 is MNHEY, CDR2 SVGAGI, per germline. CDR3: CASSPPLPGGYTF. The CDR3 DNA is TGTGCCAGCAGCCCCCCCCTACCGGGTGGCTACACCTTC.

The V and J genes are TRBV9 and TRBJ2-1; TRBD2 aligns across 14 bases. The CDR3 spans 17 residues. Germline CDR1 is SGDLS and CDR2 is YYNGEE. V shed 4 bases, J shed 4 bases, and the junction held 7 bases outside the gene matches. The CDR3 sequence is CASSPRTSGGQYNEQFF. DNA for the CDR3: TGTGCCAGCAGCCCGAGGACTAGCGGGGGGCAGTACAATGAGCAGTTCTTC.

V and J are TRBV7-3 and TRBJ1-1, with TRBD1 matching over 8 bases. This CDR3 has 13 amino acids. The V gene end was trimmed by 4 bases and the J gene end by 9 bases; junction bases not matched to a gene: 7. The germline V gene has CDR1 SGHTA and CDR2 FQGTGA. The CDR3 is CASSSDTGGKAFF. The CDR3 DNA reads as TGTGCCAGCAGCTCGGATACAGGGGGGAAAGCTTTCTTT.

The chain recombines TRBV19 with TRBJ1-2; D gene uncertain. CDR1 and CDR2 from the germline V gene are LNHDA and SQIVND (reference sequence). There are 11 residues in the CDR3. The germline V and J ends were trimmed by 10 bases and 2 bases, with 8 bases remaining between them. CDR3 in DNA: TGTGCCACCGCCCTAAACTATGGCTACACCTTC. Translating gives CATALNYGYTF.

The CDR3 DNA reads TGTGCCAGCTCACGGAAGCCAGGGGCCAAAAACATTCAGTACTTC. Amino acid sequence: CASSRKPGAKNIQYF. The chain combines TRBV18 with TRBJ2-4, with D perhaps TRBD1 (5 bases). Between the trimmed V and J ends, which lost 4 bases and 1 base, there was a span of 11 bases. The CDR3 has 15 residues. From germline, CDR1 is KGHSH and CDR2 LQKENI.

V and J are TRBV23-1 and TRBJ2-2; no clear D. TRBV23-1 is an ORF, with its function uncertain. The CDR3 consists of 20 residues. V lost 3 bases to trimming and J lost 0 bases, with 23 bases between them. The CDR3 DNA follows: TGCGCCAGCAGTCAGGGCAGTTCGGCTCGTCAGGCGCCGAACACCGGGGAGCTGTTTTTT. Encoded protein: CASSQGSSARQAPNTGELFF.

The chain has TRBV18 and TRBJ1-1; tentative D call: TRBD1 (5 bases). The V gene's germline CDR1 is KGHSH and CDR2 LQKENI. This CDR3 comprises 15 residues. V shed 3 bases and J shed 3 bases, with 14 bases lying between them. The DNA of the CDR3 is TGTGCCAGCTCACCGGGGCTAAGGGATCACACTGAAGCTTTCTTT. Residues: CASSPGLRDHTEAFF.

This chain links TRBV11-2 with TRBJ1-6; D uncertain. The CDR3 covers 13 residues. Germline values: CDR1 SGHAT, CDR2 FQNNGV. Trimming left V 2 bases short and J 5 bases short, with 4 bases between. The CDR3 region is CASSLTDNSPLHF. The CDR3 DNA sequence: TGTGCCAGCAGCTTAACAGATAATTCACCCCTCCACTTT.

The chain couples TRBV7-9 to TRBJ1-1, with D unresolved. The V end was cut by 2 bases, the J end by 8 bases, with 9 bases between. The CDR3 spans 12 residues. CDR1 SEHNR and CDR2 FQNEAQ come from the germline V gene (reference sequence). The CDR3 protein is CASSLISAEAFF. Written as DNA, the CDR3 is TGTGCCAGCAGCTTAATCTCGGCCGAAGCTTTCTTT.

The V gene is TRBV7-3, the J gene TRBJ2-2; 7 bases are a match to TRBD1. The V and J ends lost 2 bases and 1 base, in that order; junction bases with no gene match: 1. From germline, CDR1 is SGHTA and CDR2 FQGTGA. The CDR3 sequence is 15 residues long. Here the CDR3 DNA reads TGTGCCAGCAGCTTAGGACAGGTGAACACCGGGGAGCTGTTTTTT. Translated, it gives CASSLGQVNTGELFF.

This clone came up once. This chain links TRBV7-3 with TRBJ2-1, with D perhaps TRBD1 (6 bases). The CDR3 has 15 residues. Looked up from germline, CDR1 is SGHTA and CDR2 is FQGTGA. V was pared by 4 bases and J by 3 bases, with 13 bases between. The CDR3 region is CASSSSGASYNEQFF. CDR3 nucleotides: TGTGCCAGCAGCTCGTCAGGGGCTAGCTACAATGAGCAGTTCTTC.